This TCR beta chain is drawn from a study of OX40 agonist ivuxolimab in advanced cancers. Looking at the study overall: Hepatocellular carcinoma, melanoma, renal cell or head and neck cancer was diagnosed in the dose-escalation patients.

Remarks on this clone: What it binds is not known.

TCRdb's copy holds only in-frame clones and misses some; the assay was immunoSEQ multiplex PCR. This sample carries some 100,000 clones, 85% to 95% of them seen once, and the ten largest clones take 2.6%. CDR3 length: 13 amino acids. In germline, CDR1 is SGDLS, CDR2 YYNGEE. V was trimmed by 0 bases and J by 4 bases, leaving 8 bases between them. Study observations and caveats: The 0.1-3.0 mg/kg partial responders had among the lowest clonal expansion. The specificity for antigen of the expanded peripheral T cells was not determined.

This sample comprised CD4+ or CD8+ T cells sorted from blood, obtained in a trial of the OX40 agonist ivuxolimab. This chain uses TRBV9 with TRBJ2-7; D is undetermined. This receptor was taken from an adult with an advanced solid tumor such as melanoma, head and neck, liver or kidney cancer. CDR3 in amino acids: CASSVEENYEQYF. The CDR3 DNA sequence: TGTGCCAGCAGCGTAGAGGAAAATTACGAGCAGTACTTC. Supplemented by reference TRBV9 and TRBJ2-7, the full variable domain reads DSGVTQTPKHLITATGQRVTLRCSPRSGDLSVYWYQQSLDQGLQFLIQYYNGEERAKGNILERFSAQQFPDLHSELNLSSLELGDSALYFCASSVEENYEQYFGPGTRLTVT.